The entry that follows covers one T cell receptor beta chain sequence. Its target is not known. The PCR had 60 Vbeta and 13 Jbeta primers. Repertoires were generated with immunoSEQ multiplex PCR, while TCRdb's copy carries only in-frame clones and drops some. The sample contains 150,000 to 180,000 clones, 65% to 80% of which appear only once. Germline V gene lookup returns CDR1 SGHAT and CDR2 FQNNGV. Trimming removed 7 bases at V and 2 bases at J, with 11 bases between. CDR3 length equals 13 residues. This entry belongs to a study of cytomegalovirus exposure and HLA in healthy donors. Each donor's status was that of a healthy bone marrow donor. Study observations and caveats: Researchers reported from a later analysis that most CMV-associated TCR beta chains appeared HLA-restricted. Most observed TCR sequences were rare, whereas some public TCRs were detected in many donors.

The rearrangement uses TRBV11-2 and TRBJ1-1; no clear D. Specimen: PBMCs. This clonotype was sampled from a middle-aged woman in good health and CMV-seronegative. CDR3 nucleotide sequence: TGTGCCAGCACCTTCGCCGGTAACACTGAAGCTTTCTTT. Protein: CASTFAGNTEAFF.